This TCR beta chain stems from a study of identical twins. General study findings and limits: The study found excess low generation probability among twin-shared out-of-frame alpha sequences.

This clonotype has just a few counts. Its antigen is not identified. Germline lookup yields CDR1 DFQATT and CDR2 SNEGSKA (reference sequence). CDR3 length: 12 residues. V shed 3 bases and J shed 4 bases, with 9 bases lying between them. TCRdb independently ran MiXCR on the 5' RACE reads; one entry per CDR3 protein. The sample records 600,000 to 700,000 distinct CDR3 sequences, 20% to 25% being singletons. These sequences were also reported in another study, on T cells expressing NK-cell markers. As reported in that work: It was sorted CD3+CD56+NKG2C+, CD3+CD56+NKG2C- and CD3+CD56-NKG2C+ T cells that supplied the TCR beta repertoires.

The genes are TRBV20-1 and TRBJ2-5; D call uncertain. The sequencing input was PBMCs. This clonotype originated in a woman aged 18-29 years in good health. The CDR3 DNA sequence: TGCAGTGCTAGTTTCCGAGGAGAGACCCAGTACTTC. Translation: CSASFRGETQYF.